This record concerns one T cell receptor (beta chain) sequence. As handled by the study authors: It was from reference gene primer amplification that nucleated cell counts were estimated. Here immunoSEQ multiplex PCR was the method, and the copy in TCRdb shows in-frame clones only, minus some. That table is the source of V, J and clone size, and D and trimming were worked out from the DNA. The table has approximately 11,000 clones, 80% to 90% seen once. This sample was included in a study of blood T cell repertoires in COVID-19. Study context: Sites across the United States, Italy and Spain contributed samples from acute and convalescent COVID-19. PBMCs, B-cell-depleted T cells, or T cells provided the cDNA or gDNA that made up the material.

From germline, CDR1 is SEHNR and CDR2 FQNEAQ (reference sequence). The CDR3 sequence is 14 residues long. V trimming: 4 bases; J trimming: 5 bases; junction bases outside the gene matches: 5. Input material: peripheral blood. This TCR was recovered from a human donor in a cohort sampled during active COVID-19. The genes are TRBV7-9 and TRBJ2-5, with 9 bases aligning to TRBD1. CDR3 loop: CASSSRQGGETQYF. In DNA form, the CDR3 reads TGTGCCAGCAGCTCTAGACAGGGGGGGGAGACCCAGTACTTC.